The rows below give T cell receptor beta chains drawn from one sample of a study of T cell repertoires in cytomegalovirus infection. TCRdb re-derived calls from the reads in MiXCR, one entry per CDR3 protein. The table shows 350,000 to 500,000 distinct CDR3 sequences, with 30% to 40% occurring only once. The sample comprised PBMCs. These receptors all stem from a human donor in good health (CMV status not recorded). Some clones in this sample may be carry-over from other donors' samples. CDR3s include the opening cysteine and the closing phenylalanine or tryptophan. A D gene is named only where the DNA matches it firmly. Clone size is not always given. Where it is, it says once, few, many or a class for expanded clones.

J	size	V	D	DNA	CDR3
TRBJ1-5	NA	TRBV19	NA	TGTGCCAGTAGTGTAGAAGGAAATCAGCCCCAGCATTTT	CASSVEGNQPQHF
TRBJ1-5	NA	TRBV28	NA	TGTGCAAGCAGTCTACATAGCAATCCGCCCAAGCAATTT	CASSLHSNPPKQF
TRBJ2-7	many	TRBV4-1	NA	TGCGCCAGCAGCCGTGGTGTCTCCTACGAGCAGTACTTC	CASSRGVSYEQYF
TRBJ2-5	many	TRBV11-2	NA	TGTGCCAGCAGCTTAGTGGTGCCCTCCACCTGGGGAGAGACCCAGTACTTC	CASSLVVPSTWGETQYF
TRBJ1-1	NA	TRBV6-5	NA	TGTGCCAGCAGTACCATTTTACAGGGAACTGAAGCTTTCTTT	CASSTILQGTEAFF
TRBJ1-1	NA	TRBV12-3/TRBV12-4	NA	TGTGCCAGCAGGGGGGGCAGTTTTCATACTGAAGCTTTCTTT	CASRGGSFHTEAFF
TRBJ2-3	NA	TRBV12-5	NA	TGTGCTAGTGGTTTGGCAACGCGGAGCCTGGCGGCAGGTACGCAGTATTTT	CASGLATRSLAAGTQYF
TRBJ2-1	many	TRBV7-8	TRBD2	TGTGCCAGCAGCTTAACCGTAGCGGGGGGATACAATGAGCAGTTCTTC	CASSLTVAGGYNEQFF
TRBJ2-5	few	TRBV5-4	TRBD2	TGTGCCAGCAGCCCAAGACCGGGGGGCCAAGAGACCCAGTACTTC	CASSPRPGGQETQYF
TRBJ2-3	NA	TRBV2	TRBD1	TGTGCCAGCGAAGGGACAGGGTTCACGCAGTATTTT	CASEGTGFTQYF
TRBJ1-1	few	TRBV28	NA	TGTGCCAGCAGTTCTACGGGACACAAGAACACTGAAGCTTTCTTT	CASSSTGHKNTEAFF
TRBJ2-2	few	TRBV6-8	NA	TGTGCCAGCAGTTACATTGACAGGATTAACACCGGGGAGCTGTTTTTT	CASSYIDRINTGELFF
TRBJ2-3	NA	TRBV20-1	NA	TGCAGTGCTAGCGGTCGGGCGGGGAGAAACACAGATACGCAGTATTTT	CSASGRAGRNTDTQYF
TRBJ1-6	NA	TRBV2	TRBD1	TGTGCCAGCAGTGAGCGGACAGGGCCTAATTCACCCCTCCACTTT	CASSERTGPNSPLHF
TRBJ2-5	NA	TRBV2	TRBD2	TGTGCCAGCAGGGGGGCGGGGGGGCACCAAGAGACCCAGTACTTC	CASRGAGGHQETQYF
TRBJ1-2	NA	TRBV28	NA	TGTGCCAGCAGTTTATTATTCCAGCGTCAGAGGATTGGCTATGGCTACACCTTC	CASSLLFQRQRIGYGYTF
TRBJ1-2	NA	TRBV19	NA	TGTGCCAGTAGTGAGACACCCTATAACTATGGCTACACCTTC	CASSETPYNYGYTF
TRBJ2-7	NA	TRBV6-2/TRBV6-3	TRBD2	TGTGCCAGCAGGGCGCGGGGGGGGGGCTCCTACGAGCAGTACTTC	CASRARGGGSYEQYF
TRBJ1-2	many	TRBV7-9	TRBD1	TGTGCCAGCAGCATCCCCGGGACAGGGGGTGGCTACACCTTC	CASSIPGTGGGYTF
TRBJ1-2	NA	TRBV12-3/TRBV12-4	NA	TGTGCCAGCAGCCGGACAGTTAACTATGTCTACACCTTC	CASSRTVNYVYTF
TRBJ2-3	few	TRBV10-3	TRBD2	TGTGCCATCAGTGACGGACTAGCGGCCACAGATACGCAGTATTTT	CAISDGLAATDTQYF
TRBJ1-4	few	TRBV27	TRBD1	TGTGCCAGCAGTCAACGGACAGGGTTTAATGAAAAACTGTTTTTT	CASSQRTGFNEKLFF
TRBJ2-1	NA	TRBV20-1	TRBD2	TGCAGTGCTAGGGATAGCGGGAGTGAGCAGTTCTTC	CSARDSGSEQFF
TRBJ1-2	few	TRBV14	TRBD1	TGTGCCAGCAGCCAAGGACAGGGCCCGTTCACCCTCTATGGCTACACCTTC	CASSQGQGPFTLYGYTF
TRBJ1-1	few	TRBV20-1	NA	TGCAGTGCTAGCTCCCCGACAGTGAACACTGAAGCTTTCTTT	CSASSPTVNTEAFF
TRBJ1-6	NA	TRBV10-3	NA	TGTGCCATCAGTGACGGCGCGGAAGCCTCACCCCTCCACTTT	CAISDGAEASPLHF
TRBJ2-3	many	TRBV7-2	NA	TGTGCCAGCAGCTTTTACAGGGCACGGGATACGCAGTATTTT	CASSFYRARDTQYF
TRBJ1-2	NA	TRBV19	NA	TGTGCCAGTACGAATAGTTATGGCTACACCTTC	CASTNSYGYTF
TRBJ2-3	many	TRBV5-1	NA	TGCGCCAGCAGCTTATCAGCTCCTCCGAGCACAGATACGCAGTATTTT	CASSLSAPPSTDTQYF
TRBJ2-7	many	TRBV20-1	NA	TGCAGTGCTAGAGAAGTTAGGACGTACGAGCAGTACTTC	CSAREVRTYEQYF
TRBJ2-1	few	TRBV19	TRBD2	TGTGCCAGTAGTATTACCCTAGCGGGGGGGCCAAGTGAGCAGTTCTTC	CASSITLAGGPSEQFF
TRBJ2-7	many	TRBV7-6	TRBD2	TGTGCCAGCAGCCGGACCGGGACTAGCGGCTACGAGCAGTACTTC	CASSRTGTSGYEQYF
TRBJ1-1	once	TRBV7-3	NA	TGTGCAAGCAGCTTAAGCACACCTACTGAAGCTTTCTTT	CASSLSTPTEAFF
TRBJ1-6	NA	TRBV6-1	NA	TGTGCCAGCAGTGAATTGGTTCAGGGTGGTAATTCACCCCTCCACTTT	CASSELVQGGNSPLHF
TRBJ1-1	NA	TRBV10-3	NA	TGTGCCATCAGAACGGTGAGCACTGAAGCTTTCTTT	CAIRTVSTEAFF
TRBJ2-1	NA	TRBV6-2/TRBV6-3	TRBD2	TGTGCCCGCAGTTACGGTAGCGGGGCCAATGAGCAGTTCTTC	CARSYGSGANEQFF
TRBJ2-7	many	TRBV6-1	NA	TGTGCCAGCAGTGAAGCTGTCGGGGTCGAGCAGTACTTC	CASSEAVGVEQYF
TRBJ2-2	NA	TRBV24-1	NA	TGTGCCACCAGTGAAGGTGGGATCAAACGGAACGGGGAGCTGTTTTTT	CATSEGGIKRNGELFF
TRBJ1-1	NA	TRBV20-1	NA	TGCAGTGCTTTGACAGTGCACACTGAAGCTTTCTTT	CSALTVHTEAFF
TRBJ2-7	NA	TRBV13	NA	TGTGCCAGCAGCCGCAATCTGGGGGCTTACGAGCAGTACTTC	CASSRNLGAYEQYF
TRBJ1-4	NA	TRBV15	NA	TGTGCCACCAGCAGAGATTTAGGGGGGGCGCATGAAAAACTGTTTTTT	CATSRDLGGAHEKLFF
TRBJ1-1	few	TRBV5-4	NA	TGTGCCAGCAGCTCAGAGGGGGTAACTGAAGCTTTCTTT	CASSSEGVTEAFF
TRBJ1-5	NA	TRBV6-2/TRBV6-3	TRBD1	TGTGCCAGCAGTTACCATCCTCCCGGGACAGGGGGCTCCGGAGGCAATCAGCCCCAGCATTTT	CASSYHPPGTGGSGGNQPQHF
TRBJ1-5	many	TRBV7-8	NA	TGTGCCAGCAGCTCCCCGGGGGTCAGCAATCAGCCCCAGCATTTT	CASSSPGVSNQPQHF
TRBJ1-1	few	TRBV12-3/TRBV12-4	NA	TGTGCCAGCGGCCCCGGGGGGGCGCAGGCTTTCTTT	CASGPGGAQAFF
TRBJ2-7	few	TRBV6-2/TRBV6-3	TRBD2	TGTGCCAGCAGCTCCGTAACTAGCGGGGACTACGAGCAGTACTTC	CASSSVTSGDYEQYF
TRBJ2-1	few	TRBV6-2/TRBV6-3	TRBD1	TGTGCCAGCATTCGGACAGGGAGGAACAATGAGCAGTTCTTC	CASIRTGRNNEQFF
TRBJ2-7	few	TRBV6-1	NA	TGTGCCAGCACCACGTTGTACCCCAACGAGCAGTACTTC	CASTTLYPNEQYF
TRBJ1-4	many	TRBV28	NA	TGTGCCAGCAGTTTAGTGCCTTGGGGGGCAGAGGGTAATGAAAAACTGTTTTTT	CASSLVPWGAEGNEKLFF
TRBJ1-3	many	TRBV7-2	TRBD1	TGTGCCAGCAGCTTAGCCGGGACAGGGTCTGGAAACACCATATATTTT	CASSLAGTGSGNTIYF
TRBJ2-2	NA	TRBV19	TRBD1	TGTGCCAGTAGTCCAACCGGGACAGCTAACACCGGGGAGCTGTTTTTT	CASSPTGTANTGELFF
TRBJ2-3	NA	TRBV27	TRBD2	TGTGCAAGCAGCAGAACTAGCGGGGGGCATACAGATACGCAGTTTTTT	CASSRTSGGHTDTQFF
TRBJ2-5	NA	TRBV6-2/TRBV6-3	TRBD1	TGTGCCAGCAGTTGTCCCTCATGCACCGGGACAGAGCAAGAGACCCAGTACTTC	CASSCPSCTGTEQETQYF